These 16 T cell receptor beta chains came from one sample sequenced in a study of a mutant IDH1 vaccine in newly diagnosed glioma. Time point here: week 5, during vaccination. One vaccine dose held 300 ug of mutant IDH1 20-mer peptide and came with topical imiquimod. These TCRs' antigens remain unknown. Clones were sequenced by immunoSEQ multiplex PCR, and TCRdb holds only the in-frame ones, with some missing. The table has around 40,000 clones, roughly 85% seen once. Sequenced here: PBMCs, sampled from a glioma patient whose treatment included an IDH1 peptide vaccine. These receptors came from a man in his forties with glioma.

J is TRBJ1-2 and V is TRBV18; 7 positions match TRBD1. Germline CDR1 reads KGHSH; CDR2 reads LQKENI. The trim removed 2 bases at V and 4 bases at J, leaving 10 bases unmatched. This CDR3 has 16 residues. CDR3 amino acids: CASSPGGTAGLYGYTF. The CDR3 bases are TGTGCCAGCTCACCAGGTGGGACAGCCGGCCTCTATGGCTACACCTTC.

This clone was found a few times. CDR3 sequence reads: CASSLQGMRSYEQYF. Here the CDR3 DNA reads TGTGCCAGCAGCTTACAGGGCATGCGCTCCTACGAGCAGTACTTC. This sequence joins TRBV7-9 and TRBJ2-7, with D maybe TRBD1 (5 bases). Between the trimmed V and J ends, which lost 2 bases and 0 bases, there was a span of 11 bases. CDR1 SEHNR and CDR2 FQNEAQ come from the germline V gene (reference sequence). The CDR3 has 15 amino acids.

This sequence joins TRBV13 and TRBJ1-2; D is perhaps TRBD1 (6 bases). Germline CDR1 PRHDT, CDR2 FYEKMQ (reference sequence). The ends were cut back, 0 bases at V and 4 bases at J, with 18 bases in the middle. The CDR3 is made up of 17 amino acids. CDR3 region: CASSLGLFTGILYGYTF. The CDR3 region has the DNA TGTGCCAGCAGCTTAGGCCTCTTTACAGGGATACTCTATGGCTACACCTTC. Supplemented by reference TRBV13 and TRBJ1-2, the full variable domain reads AAGVIQSPRHLIKEKRETATLKCYPIPRHDTVYWYQQGPGQDPQFLISFYEKMQSDKGSIPDRFSAQQFSDYHSELNMSSLELGDSALYFCASSLGLFTGILYGYTFGSGTRLTVV.

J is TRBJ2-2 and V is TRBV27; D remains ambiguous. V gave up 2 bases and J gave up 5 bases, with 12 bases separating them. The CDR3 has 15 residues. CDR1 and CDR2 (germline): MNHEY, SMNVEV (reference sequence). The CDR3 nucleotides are TGTGCCAGCAGTTTAGGTTTTGGTGTAACCGGGGAGCTGTTTTTT. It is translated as CASSLGFGVTGELFF.

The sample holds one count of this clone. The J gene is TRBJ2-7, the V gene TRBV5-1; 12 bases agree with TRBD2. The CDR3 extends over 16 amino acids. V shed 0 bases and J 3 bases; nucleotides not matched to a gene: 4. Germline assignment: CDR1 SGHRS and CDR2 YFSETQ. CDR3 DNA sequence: TGCGCCAGCAGCTTGGGGCGGACTAGCGGGAACTACGAGCAGTACTTC. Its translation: CASSLGRTSGNYEQYF.

This CDR3 reads CASSENRGWTGELFF. The CDR3, as DNA: TGTGCCAGCAGCGAGAACAGGGGGTGGACCGGGGAGCTGTTTTTT. The chain joins TRBV5-6 to TRBJ2-2; 8 bases fit TRBD1. The CDR3 has 15 amino acids. The V and J ends lost 4 bases and 5 bases, in that order; junction bases with no gene match: 7. Germline loops: CDR1 SGHDT, CDR2 YYEEEE.

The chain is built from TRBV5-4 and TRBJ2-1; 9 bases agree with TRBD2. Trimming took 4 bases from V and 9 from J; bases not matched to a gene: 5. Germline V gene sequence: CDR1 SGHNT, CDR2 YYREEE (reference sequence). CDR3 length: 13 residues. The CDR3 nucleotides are TGTGCCAGCAGCCCTCAGACTAGCGGTGAGCAGTTCTTC. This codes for CASSPQTSGEQFF. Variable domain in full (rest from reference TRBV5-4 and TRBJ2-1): ETGVTQSPTHLIKTRGQQVTLRCSSQSGHNTVSWYQQALGQGPQFIFQYYREEENGRGNFPPRFSGLQFPNYSSELNVNALELDDSALYLCASSPQTSGEQFFGPGTRLTVL.

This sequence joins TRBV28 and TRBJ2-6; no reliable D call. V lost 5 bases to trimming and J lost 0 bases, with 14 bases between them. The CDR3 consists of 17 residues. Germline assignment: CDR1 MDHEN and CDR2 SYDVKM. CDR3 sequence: CASSIRQALSGANVLTF. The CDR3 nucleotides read TGTGCCAGCAGTATCCGCCAGGCACTCTCTGGGGCCAACGTCCTGACTTTC.

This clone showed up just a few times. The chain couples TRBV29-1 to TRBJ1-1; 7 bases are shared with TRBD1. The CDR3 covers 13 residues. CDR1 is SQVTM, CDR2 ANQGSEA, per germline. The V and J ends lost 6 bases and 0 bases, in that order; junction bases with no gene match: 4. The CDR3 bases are TGCAGCGTACGGGGACAGCTGAACACTGAAGCTTTCTTT. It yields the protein CSVRGQLNTEAFF. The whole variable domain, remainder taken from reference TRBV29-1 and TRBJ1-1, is SAVISQKPSRDICQRGTSLTIQCQVDSQVTMMFWYRQQPGQSLTLIATANQGSEATYESGFVIDKFPISRPNLTFSTLTVSNMSPEDSSIYLCSVRGQLNTEAFFGQGTRLTVV.

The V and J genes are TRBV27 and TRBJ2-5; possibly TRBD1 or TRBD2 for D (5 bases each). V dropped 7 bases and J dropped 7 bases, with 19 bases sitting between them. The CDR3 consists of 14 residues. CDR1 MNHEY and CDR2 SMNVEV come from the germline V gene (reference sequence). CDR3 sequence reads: CASIGTLPRRTQYF. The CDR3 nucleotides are TGTGCCAGCATAGGGACCCTTCCCAGGAGGACCCAGTACTTC.

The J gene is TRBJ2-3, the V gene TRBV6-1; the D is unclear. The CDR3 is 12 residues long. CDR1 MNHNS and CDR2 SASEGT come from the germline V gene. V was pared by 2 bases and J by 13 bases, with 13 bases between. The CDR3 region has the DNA TGTGCCAGCAGTGAATACCCCTCGTCCAAGTATTTT. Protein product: CASSEYPSSKYF.

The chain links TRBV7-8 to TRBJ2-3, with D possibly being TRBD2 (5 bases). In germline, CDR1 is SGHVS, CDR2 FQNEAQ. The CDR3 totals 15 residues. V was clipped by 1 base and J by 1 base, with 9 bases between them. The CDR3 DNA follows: TGTGCCAGCAGCTTAGTTGCGAGGGGCACAGATACGCAGTATTTT. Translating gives CASSLVARGTDTQYF. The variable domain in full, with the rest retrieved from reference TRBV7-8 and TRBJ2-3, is GAGVSQSPRYKVAKRGQDVALRCDPISGHVSLFWYQQALGQGPEFLTYFQNEAQLDKSGLPSDRFFAERPEGSVSTLKIQRTQQEDSAVYLCASSLVARGTDTQYFGPGTRLTVL.

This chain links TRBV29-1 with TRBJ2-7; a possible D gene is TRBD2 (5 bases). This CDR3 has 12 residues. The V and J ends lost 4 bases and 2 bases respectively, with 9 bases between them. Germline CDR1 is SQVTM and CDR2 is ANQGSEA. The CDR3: CSVGDGTYEQYF. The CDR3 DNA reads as TGCAGCGTTGGCGACGGGACCTACGAGCAGTACTTC.

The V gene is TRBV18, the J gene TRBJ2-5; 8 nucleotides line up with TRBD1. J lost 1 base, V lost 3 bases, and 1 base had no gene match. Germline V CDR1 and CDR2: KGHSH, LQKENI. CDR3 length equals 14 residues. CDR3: CASSPDRAQETQYF. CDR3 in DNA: TGTGCCAGCTCACCGGACAGGGCCCAAGAGACCCAGTACTTC.

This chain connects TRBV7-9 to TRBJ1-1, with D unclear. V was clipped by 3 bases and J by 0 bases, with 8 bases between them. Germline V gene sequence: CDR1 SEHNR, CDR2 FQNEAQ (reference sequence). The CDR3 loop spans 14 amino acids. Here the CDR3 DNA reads TGTGCCAGCAGCTTTACAGTCCTGAACACTGAAGCTTTCTTT. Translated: CASSFTVLNTEAFF.

CDR3 in DNA: TGTGCCAGCAGCCGAACAGGAGAGTACACCGGGGAGCTGTTTTTT. It codes for CASSRTGEYTGELFF. The chain carries TRBV11-1 and TRBJ2-2, with TRBD1 as a possible D gene (5 bases). The CDR3 spans 15 residues. Trimming took 5 bases from V and 3 from J, leaving 13 bases between them. The germline V gene encodes CDR1 SGHAT and CDR2 FQDESV (reference sequence).